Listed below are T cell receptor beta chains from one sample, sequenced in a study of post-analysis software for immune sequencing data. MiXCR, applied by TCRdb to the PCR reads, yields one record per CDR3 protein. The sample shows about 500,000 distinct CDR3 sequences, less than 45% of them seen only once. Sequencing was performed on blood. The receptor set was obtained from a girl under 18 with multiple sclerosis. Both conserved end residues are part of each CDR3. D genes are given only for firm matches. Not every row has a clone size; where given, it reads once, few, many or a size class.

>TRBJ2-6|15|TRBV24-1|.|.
TGTGCCACCAGTGGACAACGATCTGGGGCCAACGTCCTGACTTTC
CATSGQRSGANVLTF
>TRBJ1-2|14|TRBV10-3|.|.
TGTGCCATCAGTGAGTCGACCGGGTCCTATGGCCACACCTTC
CAISESTGSYGHTF
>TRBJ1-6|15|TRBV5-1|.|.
TGCGCCAGCAGCTTCCGGGACGGAGGTAATTCACCCCTCCACTTT
CASSFRDGGNSPLHF
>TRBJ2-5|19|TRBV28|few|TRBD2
TGTGCCAGCAGTTTATCCGCGACTAGCGGAGCGGGGGGCCAAGAGACCCAGTACTTC
CASSLSATSGAGGQETQYF
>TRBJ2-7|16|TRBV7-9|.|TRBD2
TGTGCCAGCAGCTTAAATCTAGCGGGAGTATTTTACGAGCAGCACTTC
CASSLNLAGVFYEQHF
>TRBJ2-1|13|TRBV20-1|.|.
TGCAGTGCTAGGACGGGGCGGCTGGGTGAGCAGTTCTTC
CSARTGRLGEQFF
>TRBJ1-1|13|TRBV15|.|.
TGTGCCACCAGCACGGGCGGAAACACTGAAGCTTTCTTT
CATSTGGNTEAFF
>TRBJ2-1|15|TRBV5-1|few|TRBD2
TGCGCCAGCAGTAGGACTAGCGGGACAAACAATGAGCAGTTCTTC
CASSRTSGTNNEQFF
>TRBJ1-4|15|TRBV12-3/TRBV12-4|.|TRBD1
TGTGCCAGCAGTGCCCCGGACAGGGGGCTTGAAAAACTGTTTTTT
CASSAPDRGLEKLFF
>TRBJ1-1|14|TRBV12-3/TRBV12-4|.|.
TGTGCCAGCAGGACGGCGGGGCCCGACACTGAAGCTTTCTTT
CASRTAGPDTEAFF
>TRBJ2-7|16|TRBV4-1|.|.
TGCGCCAGCAGCCAAGACCTCTCGGGGTACCCCTACGAGCAGTACTTC
CASSQDLSGYPYEQYF
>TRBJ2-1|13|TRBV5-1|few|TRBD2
TGCGCCAGCAGCTCACTAGCGGTAAATGAGCAGTTCTTC
CASSSLAVNEQFF
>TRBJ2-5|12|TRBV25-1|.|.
TGTGCCAGCAGTCGCTACCAAGAGACCCAGTACTTC
CASSRYQETQYF
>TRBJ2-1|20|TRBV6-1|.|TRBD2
TGTGCCAGCAGTCCCTTAGGGTTTGGGCTAGCGGGAGGGCCCTACAATGAGCAGTTCTTC
CASSPLGFGLAGGPYNEQFF
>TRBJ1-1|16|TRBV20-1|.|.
TGCAGTGCTAATAGGGAGCCCATCCGGGAGGACACTGAAGCTTTCTTT
CSANREPIREDTEAFF
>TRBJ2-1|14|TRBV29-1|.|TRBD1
TGCAGCGTCTACGACAGGGCCTCCTACAATGAGCAGTTCTTC
CSVYDRASYNEQFF
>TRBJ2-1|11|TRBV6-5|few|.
TGTGCCAGCATGCGGTACAATGAGCAGTTCTTC
CASMRYNEQFF
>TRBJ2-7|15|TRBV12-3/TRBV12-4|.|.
TGTGCCGGCAGTTCTTGGACATGGGACTCCTACGAGCAGTACTTC
CAGSSWTWDSYEQYF
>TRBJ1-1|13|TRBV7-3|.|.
TGTGCCAGCAGCTTAACAAGGAACACTGAAGCTTTCTTT
CASSLTRNTEAFF
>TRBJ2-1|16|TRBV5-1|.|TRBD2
TGCGCCAGCAGCTGGATACTAGCGGGAGGGCCAAATGAGCAGTTCTTC
CASSWILAGGPNEQFF
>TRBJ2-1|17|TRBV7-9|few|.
TGTGCCAACAGCTTAGAGGTGGGAAGAGGCCGCCACAATGAGCAGTTCTTC
CANSLEVGRGRHNEQFF
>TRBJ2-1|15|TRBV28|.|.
TGTGCCACCTTGCCCGCGGGTAGGGTCTTTAATGAGCAGTTCTTC
CATLPAGRVFNEQFF
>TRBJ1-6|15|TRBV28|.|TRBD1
TGTGCCAGCAGTACAGGGGTCGAATGGGGGTCACCCCTCCACTTT
CASSTGVEWGSPLHF
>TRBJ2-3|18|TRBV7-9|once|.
TGTGCCAGCAGCTTTGTTAGCGGAAACCTCCTTAGCACAGATACGCAGTATTTT
CASSFVSGNLLSTDTQYF
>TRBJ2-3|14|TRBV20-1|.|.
TGCAGTGCCCGGACCGCGCGGAGCACAGATACGCAGTATTTT
CSARTARSTDTQYF
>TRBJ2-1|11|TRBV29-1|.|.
TGCAGCGTTGGGGGAGCAGGTGAGCAGTTCTTC
CSVGGAGEQFF
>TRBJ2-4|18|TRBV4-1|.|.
TGCGCCAGCAGCCAAGATCCGAGGGGGGGTGTAGCCAAAAACATTCAGTACTTC
CASSQDPRGGVAKNIQYF
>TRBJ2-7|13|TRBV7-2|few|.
TGTGCCAGCAGCTTGAATAACTACTACGAGCAGTACTTC
CASSLNNYYEQYF
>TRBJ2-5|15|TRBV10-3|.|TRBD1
TGTGCCATCAGTGAGTCGTTGGGACAGCAAGAGACCCAGTACTTC
CAISESLGQQETQYF
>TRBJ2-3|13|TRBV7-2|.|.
TGTGCCAGCAGAGAGCTCCCCACAGATACGCAGTATTTT
CASRELPTDTQYF
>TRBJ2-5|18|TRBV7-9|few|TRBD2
TGTGCCAGCAGCCCAAATCCTGGGACTAGCGGGAGCGACAATGAGCAGTACTTC
CASSPNPGTSGSDNEQYF
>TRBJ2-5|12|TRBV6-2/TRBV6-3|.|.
TGTGCCATCAGCACCAGGGAAGAGACCCAGTACTTC
CAISTREETQYF
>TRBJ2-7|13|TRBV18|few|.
TGTGCCAGCTCACCACTAGGTTACTACGAGCAGTACTTC
CASSPLGYYEQYF
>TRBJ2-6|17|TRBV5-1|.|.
TGTGCCAGCAGCTTGGAGGCGGGGGCTCTCGGGGCCAACGTCCTGACTTTC
CASSLEAGALGANVLTF
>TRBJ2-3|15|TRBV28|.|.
TGTGCCAGCAGTCAGGCGGGACTGACCACAGATACGCAGTATTTT
CASSQAGLTTDTQYF
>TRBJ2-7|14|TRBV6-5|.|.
TGTGCCAGCAGCACCGCCGGGACGGCCTACGAGCAGTACTTC
CASSTAGTAYEQYF
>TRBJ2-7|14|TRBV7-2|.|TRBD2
TGTGCCAGCAGCTTCGAGCGGGAGAGCCACGAGCAGTACTTC
CASSFERESHEQYF
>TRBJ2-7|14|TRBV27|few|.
TGTGCCAGCAGTTACCCAGGGCGCGCCTACGAGCAGTACTTC
CASSYPGRAYEQYF
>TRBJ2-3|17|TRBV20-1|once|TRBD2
TGCAGTGCTCAGGGACTAGCGGGAGGGCCAGGCACAGATACGCAGTATTTT
CSAQGLAGGPGTDTQYF
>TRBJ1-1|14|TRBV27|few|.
TGTGCCAGCCTTAGGACAGCCTGGGACACTGAAGCTTTCTTT
CASLRTAWDTEAFF
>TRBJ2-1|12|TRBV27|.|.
TGTGCCAGCAGTTTCATAGCAGGAGTGTTGTTCTTC
CASSFIAGVLFF
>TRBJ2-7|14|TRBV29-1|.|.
TGCAGCGTTGTACTTTGGGGACTCTCCTACGGGCAGTACTTC
CSVVLWGLSYGQYF
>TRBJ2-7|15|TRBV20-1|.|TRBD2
TGCAGTGCCGTCTCCCTAGCGGGAGCCTCCTACGAGCAGTACTTC
CSAVSLAGASYEQYF